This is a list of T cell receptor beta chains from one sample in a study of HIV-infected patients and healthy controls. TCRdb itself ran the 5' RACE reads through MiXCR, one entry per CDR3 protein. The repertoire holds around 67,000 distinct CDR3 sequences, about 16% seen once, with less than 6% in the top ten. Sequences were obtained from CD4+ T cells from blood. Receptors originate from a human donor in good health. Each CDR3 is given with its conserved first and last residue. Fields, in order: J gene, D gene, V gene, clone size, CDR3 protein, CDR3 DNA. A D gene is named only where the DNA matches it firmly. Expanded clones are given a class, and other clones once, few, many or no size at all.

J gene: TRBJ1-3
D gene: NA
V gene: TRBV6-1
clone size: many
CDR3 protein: CASTDVDLVGDTIYF
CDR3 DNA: TGTGCCAGCACGGACGTGGATTTGGTCGGGGACACCATATATTTT

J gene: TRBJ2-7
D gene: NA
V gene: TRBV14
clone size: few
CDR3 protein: CASSLLAAGLREQYF
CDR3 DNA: TGTGCCAGCAGCCTACTGGCGGCTGGTCTACGGGAGCAGTACTTC

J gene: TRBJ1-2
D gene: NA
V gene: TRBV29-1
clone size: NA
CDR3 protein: CSSDGGYTF
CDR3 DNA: TGCAGCTCGGACGGTGGCTACACCTTC

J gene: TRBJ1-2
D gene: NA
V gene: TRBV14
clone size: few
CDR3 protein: CASSQWGAQGYTF
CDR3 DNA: TGTGCCAGCAGCCAATGGGGGGCTCAAGGCTACACCTTC

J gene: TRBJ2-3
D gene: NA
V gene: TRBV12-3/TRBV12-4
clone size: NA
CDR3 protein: CASSLWVGVGDTQYF
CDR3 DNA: TGTGCCAGCAGTTTATGGGTAGGGGTCGGAGATACGCAGTATTTT

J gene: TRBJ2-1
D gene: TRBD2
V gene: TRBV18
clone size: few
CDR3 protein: CASSPGTSGRGNNEQFF
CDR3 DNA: TGTGCCAGCTCACCAGGGACTAGCGGGAGAGGCAACAATGAGCAGTTCTTC

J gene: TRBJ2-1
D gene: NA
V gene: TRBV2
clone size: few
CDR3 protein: CASSGASYEQFF
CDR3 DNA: TGTGCCAGCAGTGGGGCCTCTTATGAGCAGTTCTTC

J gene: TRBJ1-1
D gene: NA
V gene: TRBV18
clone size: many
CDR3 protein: CASSPTGTEAFF
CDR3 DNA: TGTGCCAGCTCCCCCACAGGGACTGAAGCTTTCTTT

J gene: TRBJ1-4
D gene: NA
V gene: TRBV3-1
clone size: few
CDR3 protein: CASSERGTLTNEKLFF
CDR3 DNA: TGTGCCAGCAGCGAAAGGGGGACCTTAACTAATGAAAAACTGTTTTTT

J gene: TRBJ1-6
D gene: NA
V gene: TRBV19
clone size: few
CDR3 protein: CASSFTRQTNSPLHF
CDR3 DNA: TGTGCCAGTAGTTTCACTCGACAGACTAATTCACCCCTCCACTTT

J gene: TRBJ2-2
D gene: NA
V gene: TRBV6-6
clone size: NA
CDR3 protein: CASGLGTGELFF
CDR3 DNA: TGTGCCTCCGGCCTAGGGACCGGGGAGCTGTTTTTT

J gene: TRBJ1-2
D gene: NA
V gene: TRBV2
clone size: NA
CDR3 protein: CASREEGVGGVGYTF
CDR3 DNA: TGTGCCAGCAGGGAAGAGGGAGTGGGTGGTGTTGGCTACACCTTC

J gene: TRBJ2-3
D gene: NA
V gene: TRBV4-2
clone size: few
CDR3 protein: CASSRKGADTQYF
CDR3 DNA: TGTGCCAGCAGCCGGAAGGGCGCAGATACGCAGTATTTT

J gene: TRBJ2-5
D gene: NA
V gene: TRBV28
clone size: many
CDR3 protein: CASSLPGPSEKTQYF
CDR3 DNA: TGTGCCAGCAGTCTTCCGGGGCCCTCAGAAAAGACCCAGTACTTC

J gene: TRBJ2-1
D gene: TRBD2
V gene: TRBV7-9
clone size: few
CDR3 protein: CASSSNSGTHNEQFF
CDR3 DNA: TGTGCCAGCAGCTCCAATAGCGGGACCCACAATGAGCAGTTCTTC

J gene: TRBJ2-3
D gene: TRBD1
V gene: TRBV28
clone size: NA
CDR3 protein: CASSLYGTGATDTQYF
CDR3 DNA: TGTGCCAGCAGTTTATACGGGACAGGGGCCACAGATACGCAGTATTTT

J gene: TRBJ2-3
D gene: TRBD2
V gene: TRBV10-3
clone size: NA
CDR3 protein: CAISGRLAGAPGDTQYF
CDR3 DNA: TGTGCCATCAGTGGCCGACTAGCGGGGGCGCCGGGGGATACGCAGTATTTT

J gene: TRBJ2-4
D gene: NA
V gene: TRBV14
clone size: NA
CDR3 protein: CASSQVGTSNIQYF
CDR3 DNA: TGTGCCAGCAGCCAAGTCGGGACCAGTAACATTCAGTACTTC

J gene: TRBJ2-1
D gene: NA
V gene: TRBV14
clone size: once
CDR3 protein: CASSPRNRNYNEQFF
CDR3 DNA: TGTGCCAGCAGTCCCCGTAACAGGAACTACAATGAGCAGTTCTTC

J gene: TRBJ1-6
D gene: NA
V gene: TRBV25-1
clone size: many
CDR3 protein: CASSPSGLNSPLHF
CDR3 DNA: TGTGCCAGCAGTCCGTCTGGGCTTAATTCACCCCTCCACTTT

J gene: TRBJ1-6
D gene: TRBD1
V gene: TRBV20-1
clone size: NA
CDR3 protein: CSARDQGTGRKRIGNSPLHF
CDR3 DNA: TGCAGTGCTAGAGACCAGGGGACAGGCCGCAAACGGATCGGCAATTCACCCCTCCACTTT

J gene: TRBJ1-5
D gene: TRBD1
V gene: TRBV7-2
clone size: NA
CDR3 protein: CASSSGTAVRPQHF
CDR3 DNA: TGTGCCAGCAGCTCCGGGACAGCCGTCCGGCCCCAGCATTTT

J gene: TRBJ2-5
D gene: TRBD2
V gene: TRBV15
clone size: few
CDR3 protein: CATSRETSGEETQYF
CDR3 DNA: TGTGCCACCAGCAGAGAAACTAGCGGGGAAGAGACCCAGTACTTC

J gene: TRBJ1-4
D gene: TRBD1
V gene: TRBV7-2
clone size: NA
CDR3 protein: CASSFRDSNEKLFF
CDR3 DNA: TGTGCCAGCAGCTTCCGGGACAGTAATGAAAAACTGTTTTTT

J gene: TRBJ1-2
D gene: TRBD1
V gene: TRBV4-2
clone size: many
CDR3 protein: CASSQDTAGGTGYTF
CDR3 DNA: TGTGCCAGCAGCCAAGACACGGCAGGGGGAACCGGCTACACCTTC

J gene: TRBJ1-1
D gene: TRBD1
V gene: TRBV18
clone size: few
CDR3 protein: CASSPKTGANTEAFF
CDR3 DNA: TGTGCCAGCTCACCTAAGACAGGGGCGAACACTGAAGCTTTCTTT

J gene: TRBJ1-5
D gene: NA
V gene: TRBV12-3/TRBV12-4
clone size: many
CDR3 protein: CASSLVENQPQHF
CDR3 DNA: TGTGCCAGCAGTTTAGTCGAGAATCAGCCCCAGCATTTT

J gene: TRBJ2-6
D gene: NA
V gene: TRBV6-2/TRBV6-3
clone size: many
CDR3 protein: CASSYDFVGSGANVLTF
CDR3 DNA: TGTGCCAGCAGTTACGATTTCGTGGGGTCCGGGGCCAACGTCCTGACTTTC

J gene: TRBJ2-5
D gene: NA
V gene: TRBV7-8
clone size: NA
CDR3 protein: CASTSTRETQYF
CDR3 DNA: TGTGCCAGCACAAGCACCCGGGAGACCCAGTACTTC

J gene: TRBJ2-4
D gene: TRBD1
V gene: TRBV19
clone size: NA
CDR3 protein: CASSLSGQLENIQYF
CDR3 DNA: TGTGCCAGTAGTCTATCGGGACAGTTAGAAAACATTCAGTACTTC

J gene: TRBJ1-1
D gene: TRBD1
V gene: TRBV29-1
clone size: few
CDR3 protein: CSVSQGASEAFF
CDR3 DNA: TGCAGCGTTTCCCAGGGGGCCTCTGAAGCTTTCTTT

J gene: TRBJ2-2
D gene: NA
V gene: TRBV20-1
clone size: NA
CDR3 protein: CSAPAGGTANTGELFF
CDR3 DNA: TGCAGTGCTCCGGCCGGCGGGACGGCGAACACCGGGGAGCTGTTTTTT

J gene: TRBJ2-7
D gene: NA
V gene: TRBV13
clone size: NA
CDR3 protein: CASSLGPGGGHREQYF
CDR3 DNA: TGTGCCAGCAGCTTAGGCCCGGGAGGGGGCCACCGCGAGCAGTACTTC

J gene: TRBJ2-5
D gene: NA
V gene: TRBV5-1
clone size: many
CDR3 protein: CASSLGVLLAEQETQYF
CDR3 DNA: TGCGCCAGCAGCTTGGGGGTCCTATTGGCGGAACAAGAGACCCAGTACTTC

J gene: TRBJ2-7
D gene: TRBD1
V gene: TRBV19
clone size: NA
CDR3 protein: CASSSQQGVAYEQYF
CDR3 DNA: TGTGCCAGTAGTAGCCAACAGGGGGTCGCCTACGAGCAGTACTTC

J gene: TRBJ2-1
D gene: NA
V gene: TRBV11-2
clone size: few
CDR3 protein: CASSSKSQTAVSSYNEQFF
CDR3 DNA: TGTGCCAGCAGCTCTAAATCCCAGACCGCCGTGAGCTCCTACAATGAGCAGTTCTTC

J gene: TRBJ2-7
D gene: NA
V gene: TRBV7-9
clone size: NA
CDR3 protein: CASSLNAGNYEQYF
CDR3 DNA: TGTGCCAGCAGCTTAAATGCAGGGAACTACGAGCAGTACTTC

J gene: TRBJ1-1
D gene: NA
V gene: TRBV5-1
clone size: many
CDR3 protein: CASSRAEGTEAFF
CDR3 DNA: TGCGCCAGCAGCCGGGCCGAGGGCACTGAAGCTTTCTTT

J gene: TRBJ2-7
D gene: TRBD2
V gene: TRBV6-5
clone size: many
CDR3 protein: CASSYRRLAGEQYF
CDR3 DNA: TGTGCCAGCAGTTACCGAAGACTAGCAGGGGAGCAGTACTTC

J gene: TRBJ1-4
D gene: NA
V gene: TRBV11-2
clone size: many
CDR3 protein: CASSWTKGSNEKLFF
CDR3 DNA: TGTGCCAGCAGCTGGACGAAGGGGTCTAACGAAAAACTGTTTTTT